This T cell receptor (beta chain) came from a study of cytomegalovirus exposure and HLA in healthy donors. Findings and limits, study-wide: First-cohort TCR clusters tended to co-occur in the 95 to 150 validation repertoires, a later analysis found.

Of note for this clone: What it binds is unknown.

TCRdb's table, derived via immunoSEQ multiplex PCR, lists solely in-frame clones and lacks some. The repertoire consists of 55,000 to 80,000 clones, with around 93% occurring once and the leading ten covering around 7%. This CDR3 is 16 amino acids long. Trimming cost V 0 bases and J 1 base, with 11 bases left between them. Germline V gene sequence: CDR1 SGDLS, CDR2 YYNGEE. The chain has TRBV9 and TRBJ1-3; D is unresolved. The sample comprised PBMCs. The source is a woman between 18 and 29 years old in good health and CMV-seropositive. The CDR3 here is CASSVVGDSSGNTIYF. The CDR3 DNA reads as TGTGCCAGCAGCGTAGTTGGAGATTCTTCTGGAAACACCATATATTTT.